One sample yielded the 20 T cell receptor beta chains listed below, sequenced in a study of response to subunit inactivated influenza vaccine. In TCRdb, the RT-PCR reads were re-called with MiXCR into one record per CDR3 protein. The sample shows a few hundred thousand distinct CDR3 sequences, 20% to 25% of them seen only once. Sequences were derived from PBMCs from blood, sampled about 19 months after vaccination. The receptors come from a man aged 50 to 69 who received an inactivated influenza vaccine.

A word on this clonotype: With a much larger clone just one base away, this may be a read error. The DNA of the CDR3 is TGTGCCAGCAGCCACACAGGGGGCGAAAACACCTTATATTTT. As protein: CASSHTGGENTLYF. The chain is built from TRBV9 and TRBJ1-3; the match to TRBD1 covers 9 bases. The germline V gene encodes CDR1 SGDLS and CDR2 YYNGEE. The CDR3 has 14 amino acids.

V and J are TRBV5-1 and TRBJ1-4; D perhaps matches TRBD1 (6 bases). Trimming removed 4 bases from V and 3 bases from J, with 10 bases in between. Germline CDR1 SGHRS, CDR2 YFSETQ. The CDR3 runs to 14 residues. The chain's CDR3 is CASSEGVSNEKLFF. For the CDR3, the DNA is TGCGCCAGCAGCGAGGGGGTCTCTAATGAAAAACTGTTTTTT.

This chain joins TRBV5-1 and TRBJ1-1; no firm D call. Trimming shortened V by 1 base and J by 6 bases, and 10 bases separated the two germline ends. The CDR3 totals 13 residues. Per germline, CDR1 SGHRS and CDR2 YFSETQ. The CDR3 region is CASSLWVSAEAFF. The CDR3 DNA follows: TGCGCCAGCAGCTTGTGGGTTTCTGCTGAAGCTTTCTTT.

This clonotype turned up a few times. The chain uses TRBV7-8 and TRBJ1-3; 11 bases line up with TRBD1. CDR3 length equals 18 residues. The germline V gene encodes CDR1 SGHVS and CDR2 FQNEAQ. J gave up 2 bases and V 5 bases, and 11 bases lay outside the gene matches. The CDR3, as DNA: TGTGCCAGCAGCAAAAGGCCGACGGGACAGGGGGCTGGAAACACCATATATTTT. It is translated as CASSKRPTGQGAGNTIYF.

The chain joins TRBV15 to TRBJ2-7; TRBD2 aligns across 10 bases. CDR1 is LNHNV and CDR2 is YYDKDF in the germline V gene (reference sequence). J was trimmed by 1 base and V by 0 bases; bases with no gene match: 6. The length of the CDR3 is 17 residues. The CDR3 is CATSRERGTSESYEQYF. Written as DNA, the CDR3 is TGTGCCACCAGCAGAGAAAGAGGGACTAGCGAGTCCTACGAGCAGTACTTC.

In its sample, this clonotype was seen a few times. The chain employs TRBV15 and TRBJ1-3; D may be TRBD1 (5 bases). This CDR3 has 17 residues. Deletions cut 2 bases from V and 0 bases from J, with 14 bases between. CDR1 and CDR2 (germline): LNHNV, YYDKDF (reference sequence). This CDR3 is CATSRFRGRDSGNTIYF. Here the CDR3 DNA reads TGTGCCACCAGCAGATTTAGGGGAAGGGACTCTGGAAACACCATATATTTT.

This clonotype was seen at least ten times. The rearrangement joins TRBV30 to TRBJ1-1; 8 bases match TRBD1. Germline CDR1 GTSNPN, CDR2 SVGIG (reference sequence). The CDR3 is 16 residues long. Unmatched junction bases numbered 7, after V lost 1 base and J lost 0 bases. In nucleotides, the CDR3 is TGTGCCTGGAGTGGTTCTCGGGACAGGATGAACACTGAAGCTTTCTTT. Translated: CAWSGSRDRMNTEAFF.

This clonotype has a handful of counts. The chain has TRBV11-2 and TRBJ1-4, with 7 bases lining up with TRBD1. J was trimmed by 5 bases and V by 6 bases; bases with no gene match: 6. In germline, CDR1 is SGHAT, CDR2 FQNNGV. The CDR3 length is 14 residues. Here the CDR3 reads CASSPDRVNEKLFF. The CDR3 DNA is TGTGCCAGCAGTCCCGACAGGGTCAATGAAAAACTGTTTTTT.

This clonotype was counted many times. The chain is built from TRBV28 and TRBJ1-1; D unclear. The CDR3 is made up of 12 amino acids. The germline V gene has CDR1 MDHEN and CDR2 SYDVKM. Between the trimmed V and J ends, which lost 5 bases and 5 bases, there was a span of 9 bases. The CDR3 reads CASSPDWTEAFF. CDR3 DNA sequence: TGTGCCAGCAGTCCCGACTGGACTGAAGCTTTCTTT.

The chain couples TRBV20-1 to TRBJ2-2; a weak D match, TRBD2 (6 bases). V was shortened by 6 bases and J by 2 bases, with 16 bases between the two germline ends. This CDR3 is built from 15 residues. Germline CDR1 is DFQATT and CDR2 is SNEGSKA (reference sequence). In DNA form, the CDR3 reads TGCAGTGCCACCCTGGGGGGACGAAACACCGGGGAGCTGTTTTTT. It is translated as CSATLGGRNTGELFF.

This clonotype showed up just a few times. This CDR3 reads CSALLEMTSYEQYF. Written as DNA, the CDR3 is TGCAGCGCCCTTTTGGAGATGACCTCCTACGAGCAGTACTTC. J is TRBJ2-7 and V is TRBV29-1; D gene ambiguous. The germline V gene has CDR1 SQVTM and CDR2 ANQGSEA. Trimming left V 7 bases short and J 0 bases short, with 16 bases between. The CDR3 loop spans 14 amino acids.

On this clonotype: A much larger clone differs by one base, so this may be a read error. V usage is TRBV3-1 and J usage is TRBJ1-1; a possible D gene is TRBD1 (5 bases). V lost 7 bases and J lost 1, with 10 bases in between. The CDR3 totals 13 residues. Per the germline V gene, CDR1 is LGHDT and CDR2 is YNNKEL (reference sequence). The CDR3 region has the DNA TGTGCCAGCACTCGGGGGGGGAACACTGAAGCTTTCTTT. This gives the protein CASTRGGNTEAFF.

The count of this clonotype is one. This rearrangement joins TRBV7-9 to TRBJ2-3; D may be TRBD2 (5 bases). Germline V gene data show CDR1 as SEHNR and CDR2 as FQNEAQ (reference sequence). This CDR3 has 16 residues. The V and J ends lost 5 bases and 1 base respectively, with 16 bases between them. CDR3 in DNA: TGTGCCAGCAGCCTGAGTCGGGGAATTCGCACAGATACGCAGTATTTT. As protein: CASSLSRGIRTDTQYF.

This clonotype was seen ten or more times. V and J are TRBV4-3 and TRBJ1-1; D remains unclear. V lost 0 bases and J 5 bases, leaving 13 bases between the germline ends. There are 15 residues in the CDR3. CDR1 is LGHNA and CDR2 is YSLEER in the germline V gene. The chain's CDR3 is CASSQDHGWLTEAFF. The CDR3 region has the DNA TGCGCCAGCAGCCAAGATCATGGATGGTTGACTGAAGCTTTCTTT.

This clonotype was observed a few times. This sequence joins TRBV12-3 or TRBV12-4 and TRBJ2-3; maybe TRBD2 (5 bases). The V end lost 2 bases, the J end lost 4 bases, and 10 bases lay between the germline ends. The CDR3 has 14 residues. As DNA, the CDR3 is TGTGCCAGCAGTTTAAGCGAGGGCCCAGATACGCAGTATTTT. Its protein product is CASSLSEGPDTQYF.

CDR3 DNA: TGTGCCAGCAGTTTTTCGGGCACAGATACGCAGTATTTT. Protein sequence: CASSFSGTDTQYF. The chain is built from TRBV12-3 or TRBV12-4 and TRBJ2-3; the D is unclear. The CDR3 runs to 13 residues. V was clipped by 3 bases and J by 1 base, with 5 bases between them.

This chain connects TRBV12-3 or TRBV12-4 to TRBJ2-4; the match to TRBD1 covers 7 bases. This CDR3 has 17 residues. Trimming took 3 bases from V and 1 from J; bases not matched to a gene: 9. CDR3 sequence reads: CASSFFLTGWAKNIQYF. The CDR3 bases are TGTGCCAGCAGTTTTTTTTTGACAGGGTGGGCCAAAAACATTCAGTACTTC.

The chain uses TRBV30 and TRBJ2-5; D remains ambiguous. The CDR3 extends over 14 amino acids. The V end lost 3 bases, the J end lost 4 bases, and 15 bases lay between the germline ends. Germline loops: CDR1 GTSNPN, CDR2 SVGIG (reference sequence). Here the CDR3 reads CAWRGKGLAETQYF. The CDR3 coding sequence is TGTGCCTGGAGAGGAAAGGGATTAGCAGAGACCCAGTACTTC.

This rearrangement joins TRBV28 to TRBJ2-3; 12 bases are a match to TRBD2. V was pared by 8 bases and J by 0 bases, with 3 bases of the junction left unmatched. Germline V gene lookup returns CDR1 MDHEN and CDR2 SYDVKM. The CDR3 is made up of 15 amino acids. The CDR3 coding sequence is TGTGCCAGCGGACTAGCGGGGACTAGCACAGATACGCAGTATTTT. This codes for CASGLAGTSTDTQYF.

This clonotype was observed at least ten times. The chain uses TRBV20-1 and TRBJ1-5, with a tentative D call TRBD1 (6 bases). V shed 1 base and J shed 0 bases, with 10 bases lying between them. The CDR3 is 15 residues long. Germline V gives CDR1 DFQATT, CDR2 SNEGSKA (reference sequence). CDR3 region: CSARVQGNSNQPQHF. The DNA for the CDR3 is TGCAGTGCTAGAGTTCAGGGGAATAGCAATCAGCCCCAGCATTTT.